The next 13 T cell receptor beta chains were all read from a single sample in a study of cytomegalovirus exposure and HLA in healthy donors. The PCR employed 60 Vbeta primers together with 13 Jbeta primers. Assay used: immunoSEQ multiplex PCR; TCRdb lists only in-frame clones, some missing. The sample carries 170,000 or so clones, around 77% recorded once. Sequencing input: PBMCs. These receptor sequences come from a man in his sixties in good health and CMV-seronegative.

The CDR3 region is CASSDPGEVTGELFF. DNA for the CDR3: TGTGCCAGCAGTGACCCGGGTGAGGTCACCGGGGAGCTGTTTTTT. The chain employs TRBV6-1 and TRBJ2-2; D gene uncertain. Trimming took 3 bases from V and 4 from J, leaving 12 bases between them. There are 15 residues in the CDR3. The germline V gene encodes CDR1 MNHNS and CDR2 SASEGT.

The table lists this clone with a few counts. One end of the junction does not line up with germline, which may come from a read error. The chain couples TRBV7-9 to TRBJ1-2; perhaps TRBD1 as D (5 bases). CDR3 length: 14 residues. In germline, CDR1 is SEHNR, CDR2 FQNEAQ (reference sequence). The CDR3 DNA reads TGTGCCAGCAGTCTCTCCTCAGGGATCTATGGCTACCCCTTC. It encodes CASSLSSGIYGYPF.

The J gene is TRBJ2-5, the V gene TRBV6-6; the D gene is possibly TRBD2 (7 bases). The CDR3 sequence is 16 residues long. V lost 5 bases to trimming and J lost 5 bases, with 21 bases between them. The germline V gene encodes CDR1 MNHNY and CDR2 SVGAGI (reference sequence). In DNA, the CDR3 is TGTGCCAGCAGTACACCCCATCGGGGGGCCGGGGAGACCCAGTACTTC. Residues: CASSTPHRGAGETQYF.

CDR3 residues: CASSSRPGEQYF. Here the CDR3 DNA reads TGCGCCAGCAGCTCCCGACCGGGGGAGCAGTACTTC. This rearrangement joins TRBV5-1 to TRBJ2-7; tentative D call: TRBD2 (5 bases). The germline V gene has CDR1 SGHRS and CDR2 YFSETQ. With 3 bases removed from V and 7 bases from J, the gap between germline ends came to 11 bases. This CDR3 is built from 12 residues.

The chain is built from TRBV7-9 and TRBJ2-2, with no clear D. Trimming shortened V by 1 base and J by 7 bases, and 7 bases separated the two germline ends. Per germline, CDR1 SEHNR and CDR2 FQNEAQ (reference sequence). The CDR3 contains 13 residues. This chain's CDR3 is CASSLVEVGELFF. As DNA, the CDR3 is TGTGCCAGCAGCTTAGTAGAGGTCGGGGAGCTGTTTTTT.

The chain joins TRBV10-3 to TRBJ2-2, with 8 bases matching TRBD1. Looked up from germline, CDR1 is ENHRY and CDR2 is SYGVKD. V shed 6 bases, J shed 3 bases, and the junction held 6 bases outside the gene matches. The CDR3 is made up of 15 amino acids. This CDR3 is CAISSAGGDTGELFF. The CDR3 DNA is TGTGCCATCAGCTCGGCAGGGGGCGACACCGGGGAGCTGTTTTTT.

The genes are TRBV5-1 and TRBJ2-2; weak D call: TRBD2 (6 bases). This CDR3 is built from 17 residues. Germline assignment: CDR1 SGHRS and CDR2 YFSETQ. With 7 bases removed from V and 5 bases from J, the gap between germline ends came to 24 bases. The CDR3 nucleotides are TGCGCCAGCTGGAGGGGAATCGTGAGCGAGAGGACCGGGGAGCTGTTTTTT. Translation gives CASWRGIVSERTGELFF.

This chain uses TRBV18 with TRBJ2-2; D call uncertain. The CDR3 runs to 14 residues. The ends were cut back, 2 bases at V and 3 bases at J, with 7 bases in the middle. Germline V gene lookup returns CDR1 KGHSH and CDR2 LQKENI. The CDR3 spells CASSPGSDTGELFF. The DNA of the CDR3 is TGTGCCAGCTCACCAGGCTCCGACACCGGGGAGCTGTTTTTT.

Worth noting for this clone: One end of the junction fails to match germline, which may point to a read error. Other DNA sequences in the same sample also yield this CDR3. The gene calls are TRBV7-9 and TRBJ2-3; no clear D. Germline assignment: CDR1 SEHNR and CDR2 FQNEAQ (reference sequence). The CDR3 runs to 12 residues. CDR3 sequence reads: CSSSLIGDTQYF. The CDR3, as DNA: TGTTCCAGCAGCTTAATCGGAGATACGCAGTATTTT.

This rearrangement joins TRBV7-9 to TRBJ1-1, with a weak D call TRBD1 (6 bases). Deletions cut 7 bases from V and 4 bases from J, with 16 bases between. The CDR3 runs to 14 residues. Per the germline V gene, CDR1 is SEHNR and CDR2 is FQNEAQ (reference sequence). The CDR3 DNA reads TGTGCCAGCACCGAAACAGGGATGACCACTGAAGCTTTCTTT. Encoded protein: CASTETGMTTEAFF.

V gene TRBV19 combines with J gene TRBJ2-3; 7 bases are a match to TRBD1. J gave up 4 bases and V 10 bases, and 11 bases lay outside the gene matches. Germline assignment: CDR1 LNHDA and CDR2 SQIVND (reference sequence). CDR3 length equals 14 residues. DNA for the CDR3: TGTGCCACCCCTCGAGGGGGCATGTCAGATACGCAGTATTTT. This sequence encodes CATPRGGMSDTQYF. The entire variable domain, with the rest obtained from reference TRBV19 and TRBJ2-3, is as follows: DGGITQSPKYLFRKEGQNVTLSCEQNLNHDAMYWYRQDPGQGLRLIYYSQIVNDFQKGDIAEGYSVSREKKESFPLTVTSAQKNPTAFYLCATPRGGMSDTQYFGPGTRLTVL.

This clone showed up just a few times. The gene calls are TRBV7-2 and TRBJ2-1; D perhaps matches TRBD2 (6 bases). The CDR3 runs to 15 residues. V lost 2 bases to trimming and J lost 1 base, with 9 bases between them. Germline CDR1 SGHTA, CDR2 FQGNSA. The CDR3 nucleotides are TGTGCCAGCAGCTTATTTGGGGGGTCCTACAATGAGCAGTTCTTC. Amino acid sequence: CASSLFGGSYNEQFF.

The CDR3 reads CASSMARGNTGELFF. The CDR3 DNA reads TGTGCCAGCAGCATGGCCAGGGGGAACACCGGGGAGCTGTTTTTT. J is TRBJ2-2 and V is TRBV7-9; a weak D match, TRBD1 (6 bases). CDR1 is SEHNR, CDR2 FQNEAQ, per germline (reference sequence). The V and J ends lost 5 bases and 1 base respectively, with 11 bases between them. The CDR3 is made up of 15 amino acids.